The rows below give T cell receptor beta chains drawn from one sample of a study of neurological immune-mediated disorders. A single record per CDR3 protein comes from TCRdb applying MiXCR to the 5' RACE reads. The sample records approximately 49,000 distinct CDR3 sequences, about 9% being singletons. The sample taken for sequencing was PBMCs. Every receptor here comes from a woman aged 35 to 49 in good health. CDR3s include the opening cysteine and the closing phenylalanine or tryptophan. D genes are given only for firm matches. Rows give clone size only sometimes, using once, few, many, or a class for an expanded clone.

d_call	clone_size	v_call	j_call	cdr3_nt	cdr3_aa
-	-	TRBV6-5	TRBJ2-5	TGTGCCAGCAGTTACTCGAAAGCGGCGCAAGAGACCCAGTACTTC	CASSYSKAAQETQYF
TRBD1	-	TRBV6-2/TRBV6-3	TRBJ2-7	TGTGCCAGTGGACAGGGGGCCATCGAGCAGTACTTC	CASGQGAIEQYF
-	many	TRBV20-1	TRBJ2-1	TGCAGTGCTAGAGATTTCGGGAGCTCCTACAATGAGCAGTTCTTC	CSARDFGSSYNEQFF
TRBD1	many	TRBV6-5	TRBJ2-3	TGTGCCAGCAGTCTACAGGGGGCAACAGATACGCAGTATTTT	CASSLQGATDTQYF
TRBD1	many	TRBV3-1	TRBJ2-7	TGTGCCAGCAGCCCGGGTCCGGGACAGGGGTACTACGAGCAGTACTTC	CASSPGPGQGYYEQYF
-	-	TRBV20-1	TRBJ1-1	TGCAGTGCTAGTGGACAGCTGGACACTGAAGCTTTCTTT	CSASGQLDTEAFF
TRBD1	many	TRBV29-1	TRBJ2-1	TGCAGCGTTACAGGGGGCGACTCCCCATCTTACAATGAGCAGTTCTTC	CSVTGGDSPSYNEQFF
-	many	TRBV12-3/TRBV12-4	TRBJ1-5	TGTGCCAGCAGTTTCCGGTCCCAGCCCCAGCATTTT	CASSFRSQPQHF
-	many	TRBV5-1	TRBJ2-2	TGCGCCAGCAGTCAGAGGCAGGAGGCCGGGGAGCTGTTTTTT	CASSQRQEAGELFF
-	many	TRBV28	TRBJ2-4	TGTGCCAGCAGTGCCGAGCAGCGGGTAGCCAAAAACATTCAGTACTTC	CASSAEQRVAKNIQYF
TRBD2	many	TRBV6-5	TRBJ2-7	TGTGCCAGCAGTGATAGCGGGAGGGCCTACGAGCAGTACTTC	CASSDSGRAYEQYF
TRBD1	many	TRBV5-5	TRBJ1-1	TGTGCCAGCAGCTACACGACAGGGCGGAACACTGAAGCTTTCTTT	CASSYTTGRNTEAFF